This is a list of T cell receptor beta chains from one sample in a study of OX40 agonist ivuxolimab in advanced cancers. Profiling relied on immunoSEQ multiplex PCR, and the TCRdb table lists in-frame clones only, not all of them. The repertoire holds around 24,000 clones, over 80% seen once, with around 15% in the top ten. This specimen consisted of CD4+ or CD8+ T cells sorted from blood, obtained in a trial of the OX40 agonist ivuxolimab. These receptors came from an adult with an advanced solid tumor such as melanoma, head and neck, liver or kidney cancer. CDR3s include the opening cysteine and the closing phenylalanine or tryptophan. The order of the fields is clone size, D gene, J gene, V gene, CDR3 DNA, CDR3 protein. The D gene is left open where the match is weak. Some rows have no size entry. The others give once, few or many, or a class for an expanded clone.

- | - | TRBJ1-5 | TRBV7-2 | TGTGCCAGCAGCTTAGGGGTTCTCCAGCCCCAGCATTTT | CASSLGVLQPQHF
- | - | TRBJ2-5 | TRBV2 | TGTGCCAGCAGTGAAGGAGAATCGGCGACCCAGTACTTC | CASSEGESATQYF
- | TRBD1 | TRBJ1-3 | TRBV7-2 | TGTGCCAGCAGCTTAGGCCCCGGGACAGTTCCTCTCGGAAACACCATATATTTT | CASSLGPGTVPLGNTIYF
- | - | TRBJ2-3 | TRBV29-1 | TGCAGCGTGGGACGGGGAAATGTGGATACGCAGTATTTT | CSVGRGNVDTQYF
- | - | TRBJ2-5 | TRBV5-1 | TGCGCCAGCAGCTTGATCGGCCAGGGACGAGAGACCCAGTACTTC | CASSLIGQGRETQYF
- | - | TRBJ2-3 | TRBV7-8 | TGTGCCAGCAGCTTAGGGGATCACCGCACAGATACGCAGTATTTT | CASSLGDHRTDTQYF
- | - | TRBJ1-1 | TRBV5-4 | TGTGCCAGCAGCCCGGAGGGTTCCCGGAACACTGAAGCTTTCTTT | CASSPEGSRNTEAFF
- | - | TRBJ2-1 | TRBV6-5 | TGTGCCAGCAGTCCCGCCTTCAACTACAATGAGCAGTTCTTC | CASSPAFNYNEQFF
- | TRBD1 | TRBJ2-1 | TRBV10-2 | TGCGCCAGCAGTGGGACAGGCCCCAACAATGAGCAGTTCTTC | CASSGTGPNNEQFF
- | - | TRBJ1-4 | TRBV6-1 | TGTGCCAGCAGTGATCAGGGAGTGGCTGAAAAACTGTTTTTT | CASSDQGVAEKLFF
- | TRBD2 | TRBJ2-7 | TRBV7-2 | TGTGCCAGCACCCCGGGGGGGGGCCCCTACGAGCAGTACTTC | CASTPGGGPYEQYF
- | TRBD1 | TRBJ2-1 | TRBV4-3 | TGCGCCAGCAGCCAATTACAGGGGTCCGGCAATGAGCAGTTCTTC | CASSQLQGSGNEQFF
- | TRBD1 | TRBJ1-4 | TRBV19 | TGTGCCAGTAGCGTACAGGGGAGGTTTTATGAAAAACTGTTTTTT | CASSVQGRFYEKLFF
- | TRBD1 | TRBJ2-1 | TRBV7-3 | TGTGCCAGCAGCTTAACAGGGGGCCCATACAATGAGCAGTTCTTC | CASSLTGGPYNEQFF
- | - | TRBJ1-1 | TRBV11-2 | TGTGCCAGCAGTAATTACAGGGACACTGAAGCTTTCTTT | CASSNYRDTEAFF
- | - | TRBJ2-2 | TRBV30 | TGTGCCTGGATTGGAGCAGGGTCCACCGGGGAGCTGTTTTTT | CAWIGAGSTGELFF
- | - | TRBJ1-3 | TRBV11-2 | TGTGCCAGCAGCTTAATGTCTACTGGAAACACCATATATTTT | CASSLMSTGNTIYF
- | - | TRBJ2-1 | TRBV21-1 | TGTGCCAGCAACCGCCACAGGTACCATGAGCAGTTCTTC | CASNRHRYHEQFF
once | TRBD1 | TRBJ1-1 | TRBV6-6 | TGTGCCAGCAGTTACCCGGACAGGAAGGCTGAAGCTTTCTTT | CASSYPDRKAEAFF
few | - | TRBJ1-6 | TRBV7-2 | TGTGCCAGCAGCTTATGGGGGGAATCACCCCTCCACTTT | CASSLWGESPLHF
- | - | TRBJ2-3 | TRBV5-1 | TGCGCCAGCAGCTTGTTGGGGTTCTCTAGCAGGACAGATACGCAGTATTTT | CASSLLGFSSRTDTQYF
- | - | TRBJ1-3 | TRBV10-3 | TGTGCCATCATGGGCAGCGTCGACACCATATATTTT | CAIMGSVDTIYF
once | TRBD2 | TRBJ2-7 | TRBV9 | TGTGCCAGCAGCGTAGCTACGGGGACTAGCGGAACCTACGAGCAGTACTTC | CASSVATGTSGTYEQYF
- | TRBD2 | TRBJ2-3 | TRBV5-4 | TGTGCCAGCAGCCCGAAACTAGCGGGAGGGATAGGTACAGATACGCAGTATTTT | CASSPKLAGGIGTDTQYF
- | - | TRBJ2-3 | TRBV6-5 | TGTGCCAGCAGTTACAGTCGTAGCACAGATACGCAGTATTTT | CASSYSRSTDTQYF
- | TRBD2 | TRBJ2-1 | TRBV27 | TGTGCCAGCAGTCCGAGACTAGCGGCTTCCTACAATGAGCAGTTCTTC | CASSPRLAASYNEQFF
- | - | TRBJ2-1 | TRBV6-5 | TGTGCCAGCACCCACACGGGGGCTTGGTTCTTC | CASTHTGAWFF
- | TRBD1 | TRBJ1-1 | TRBV4-1 | TGCGCCAGCAGCCCGGGACAGGTTAACACTGAAGCTTTCTTT | CASSPGQVNTEAFF
- | - | TRBJ1-2 | TRBV19 | TGTGCCAGTAGTACACAGGGCGGAGGCTACACCTTC | CASSTQGGGYTF
once | TRBD1 | TRBJ2-3 | TRBV10-3 | TGTGCCATCAGTGAGTTAGACAGGGGGCAGAATACGCAGTATTTT | CAISELDRGQNTQYF
- | TRBD2 | TRBJ2-5 | TRBV7-9 | TGTGCCAGCAGCACAACTGGGGGGGTAAGCGACCATAAAGAGACCCAGTACTTC | CASSTTGGVSDHKETQYF
- | TRBD2 | TRBJ2-1 | TRBV5-4 | TGTGCCAGCAGCGATCATAGCGGGGGTAACAATGAGCAGTTCTTC | CASSDHSGGNNEQFF
- | TRBD2 | TRBJ2-3 | TRBV6-6 | TGTGCCAGCAGTCCCGGGAGGGACACAGATACGCAGTATTTT | CASSPGRDTDTQYF
- | TRBD2 | TRBJ2-2 | TRBV4-2 | TGTGCCAGCAGCCAAGAAGGGACTAGTGGGGAGCTGTTTTTT | CASSQEGTSGELFF
- | - | TRBJ2-7 | TRBV7-6 | TGTGCCAGCAGCTTAGCGGGAGTGGGGGCGGCGAGCTCCTACGAGCAGTACTTC | CASSLAGVGAASSYEQYF
- | - | TRBJ1-6 | TRBV5-1 | TGCGCCAGCCGCCGACAGAGCTCCTATAATTCACCCCTCCACTTT | CASRRQSSYNSPLHF
- | - | TRBJ1-1 | TRBV6-5 | TGTGCCAGCAGTTACTCTACCCAGAGCGCTGAAGCTTTCTTT | CASSYSTQSAEAFF
- | - | TRBJ1-2 | TRBV7-9 | TGTGCCAGCAGCCAGACGGTTGGAAAGACCTATGGCTACACCTTC | CASSQTVGKTYGYTF